One sample yielded the 26 T cell receptor beta chains listed below, sequenced in a study of control samples from healthy donors and cancer patients. The data were produced by immunoSEQ multiplex PCR, yet TCRdb's version contains in-frame clones alone and is incomplete. The table has around 170,000 clones, 85% to 90% seen once. Sequencing used blood. These receptors all stem from a woman aged 25-40 years in good health.

J is TRBJ2-5 and V is TRBV9; 7 positions match TRBD1. This CDR3 has 14 amino acids. Losses at the gene ends were 3 bases for V and 4 bases for J; bases not matched to a gene: 6. The germline CDR1 and CDR2 sequences are SGDLS and YYNGEE. This chain's CDR3 is CASSAYRGPETQYF. The DNA of the CDR3 is TGTGCCAGCAGCGCCTACAGGGGCCCAGAGACCCAGTACTTC.

This chain joins TRBV12-3 or TRBV12-4 and TRBJ2-2; D is unresolved. Trimming left V 5 bases short and J 8 bases short, with 12 bases between. The CDR3 has 13 residues. CDR3 sequence reads: CASSPRHGGELFF. The CDR3, as DNA: TGTGCCAGCAGTCCTCGTCATGGGGGGGAGCTGTTTTTT.

The chain links TRBV27 to TRBJ1-1, with TRBD1 as a possible D gene (6 bases). The CDR3 consists of 15 residues. Germline-derived CDR1 and CDR2 are MNHEY and SMNVEV (reference sequence). V shed 1 base and J shed 4 bases, with 13 bases lying between them. CDR3: CASSLYGGRITEAFF. The DNA of the CDR3 is TGTGCCAGCAGTTTATATGGGGGGCGCATCACTGAAGCTTTCTTT.

The V and J genes are TRBV6-6 and TRBJ1-1, with a weak D call TRBD1 (5 bases). V was cut by 7 bases and J by 5 bases, with 14 bases left in between. Looked up from germline, CDR1 is MNHNY and CDR2 is SVGAGI (reference sequence). The CDR3 covers 13 residues. The DNA of the CDR3 is TGTGCCAGCACTCCGAGCGGGGGTACTGAAGCTTTCTTT. Translating it yields CASTPSGGTEAFF.

This clone occurred once. This sequence joins TRBV9 and TRBJ2-5; TRBD1 aligns across 12 bases. V lost 4 bases to trimming and J lost 5 bases; unmatched junction nucleotides: 9. The germline gives CDR1 SGDLS, CDR2 YYNGEE. The CDR3 contains 16 residues. The CDR3 DNA reads as TGTGCCAGCAGCTCCGGGACAGGGGGCTATGCGGAGACCCAGTACTTC. This codes for CASSSGTGGYAETQYF.

This clone came up once. The gene calls are TRBV5-1 and TRBJ2-7; 9 nucleotides agree with TRBD1. Per germline, CDR1 SGHRS and CDR2 YFSETQ. Trimming cost V 6 bases and J 2 bases; bases outside gene matches: 15. The CDR3 runs 17 residues. CDR3 in amino acids: CASNQNKDRGLPYEQYV. CDR3 nucleotide sequence: TGCGCCAGCAACCAAAACAAGGACAGGGGACTTCCCTACGAGCAGTACGTC.

The chain joins TRBV6-5 to TRBJ2-6, with 7 bases identical to TRBD2. CDR1 is MNHEY and CDR2 is SVGAGI in the germline V gene. This CDR3 has 14 residues. The V and J ends lost 7 bases and 0 bases, in that order; junction bases with no gene match: 0. The CDR3 DNA follows: TGTGCCAGCACGGGAGGCTCTGGGGCCAACGTCCTGACTTTC. Encoded protein: CASTGGSGANVLTF.

This chain links TRBV19 with TRBJ1-6; weak D call: TRBD1 (6 bases). The CDR3 has 13 residues. The V end lost 4 bases, the J end lost 11 bases, and 12 bases lay between the germline ends. Per the germline V gene, CDR1 is LNHDA and CDR2 is SQIVND (reference sequence). This chain's CDR3 is CASSTSQGTPLHF. DNA for the CDR3: TGTGCCAGTAGTACCTCGCAGGGGACACCCCTCCACTTT. Looking up the rest from reference TRBV19 and TRBJ1-6 gives the full variable domain: DGGITQSPKYLFRKEGQNVTLSCEQNLNHDAMYWYRQDPGQGLRLIYYSQIVNDFQKGDIAEGYSVSREKKESFPLTVTSAQKNPTAFYLCASSTSQGTPLHFGNGTRLTVT.

The chain couples TRBV19 to TRBJ2-1, with a possible D match to TRBD2 (6 bases). Trimming shortened V by 5 bases and J by 5 bases, and 7 bases separated the two germline ends. Germline values: CDR1 LNHDA, CDR2 SQIVND (reference sequence). There are 12 residues in the CDR3. The CDR3 reads CASSLADNEQFF. Here the CDR3 DNA reads TGTGCCAGTAGTTTAGCGGACAATGAGCAGTTCTTC.

V gene TRBV5-1 combines with J gene TRBJ2-1; no reliable D call. Germline CDR1 SGHRS, CDR2 YFSETQ. The CDR3 has 13 amino acids. V lost 0 bases and J 4 bases, leaving 5 bases between the germline ends. DNA for the CDR3: TGCGCCAGCAGCTTGGGCGGATACAATGAGCAGTTCTTC. Translated, it gives CASSLGGYNEQFF.

J is TRBJ2-7 and V is TRBV4-1; 14 bases are a match to TRBD2. V trimming: 3 bases; J trimming: 3 bases; junction bases outside the gene matches: 7. The germline gives CDR1 MGHRA, CDR2 YSYEKL. The CDR3 length is 17 residues. The CDR3 spells CASSHHGLAGGIYEQYV. The CDR3 bases are TGCGCCAGCAGCCACCACGGACTAGCGGGGGGTATCTACGAGCAGTACGTC.

The chain joins TRBV30 to TRBJ2-3, with unresolved D. Germline CDR1 is GTSNPN and CDR2 is SVGIG (reference sequence). V lost 3 bases to trimming and J lost 6 bases, with 13 bases between them. This CDR3 spans 13 amino acids. The CDR3 is CAWRVQVSDTQYF. The DNA for the CDR3 is TGTGCCTGGAGAGTTCAGGTTTCGGATACGCAGTATTTT. Filled out from reference TRBV30 and TRBJ2-3, the complete variable domain reads SQTIHQWPATLVQPVGSPLSLECTVEGTSNPNLYWYRQAAGRGLQLLFYSVGIGQISSEVPQNLSASRPQDRQFILSSKKLLLSDSGFYLCAWRVQVSDTQYFGPGTRLTVL.

The J gene is TRBJ2-6, the V gene TRBV24-1, with D possibly TRBD2 on 5 matching bases. Germline-derived CDR1 and CDR2 are KGHDR and SFDVKD. This CDR3 contains 17 residues. Trimming removed 3 bases from V and 2 bases from J, with 13 bases in between. CDR3 loop: CATSDLGDGAGANVLTF. For the CDR3, the DNA is TGTGCCACCAGTGATCTCGGAGACGGGGCTGGGGCCAACGTCCTGACTTTC.

The count of this clone is one. J is TRBJ1-1 and V is TRBV30; D is ambiguous. V was shortened by 1 base and J by 5 bases, with 11 bases between the two germline ends. The CDR3 is 13 amino acids. Germline V gene sequence: CDR1 GTSNPN, CDR2 SVGIG (reference sequence). CDR3 in DNA: TGTGCCTGGAGTGATAGACTGGGTACTGAAGCTTTCTTT. It yields the protein CAWSDRLGTEAFF.

The V gene is TRBV27, the J gene TRBJ1-5; TRBD1 is a possible D gene (6 bases). This CDR3 comprises 14 residues. Germline CDR1 MNHEY, CDR2 SMNVEV (reference sequence). V lost 2 bases to trimming and J lost 5 bases, with 10 bases between them. The CDR3 here is CASSLRGAYQPQHF. For the CDR3, the DNA is TGTGCCAGCAGTTTACGGGGGGCGTATCAGCCCCAGCATTTT.

The genes are TRBV7-2 and TRBJ2-1; the D gene is possibly TRBD1 (5 bases). The V gene's germline CDR1 is SGHTA and CDR2 FQGNSA. Trimming pared 2 bases from V and 0 bases from J, leaving 11 bases between. CDR3 size: 16 residues. CDR3 amino acids: CASSLQGTSSYNEQFF. Here the CDR3 DNA reads TGTGCCAGCAGCTTACAGGGAACGAGCTCCTACAATGAGCAGTTCTTC.

The chain couples TRBV14 to TRBJ1-2; 9 positions agree with TRBD1. Trimming removed 3 bases from V and 9 bases from J; junction bases left unmatched: 11. Germline loops: CDR1 SGHDN, CDR2 FVKESK. CDR3 length: 15 residues. CDR3 in amino acids: CASSHTHRGLYSYTF. The CDR3 coding sequence is TGTGCCAGCAGCCATACCCACAGGGGGCTCTACAGCTACACCTTC.

The CDR3 reads CASSRQGRGEFEKLFF. The CDR3 bases are TGTGCCAGCAGCCGACAGGGGAGGGGCGAATTCGAAAAACTGTTTTTT. V usage is TRBV7-9 and J usage is TRBJ1-4, with 8 nucleotides matching TRBD1. Germline V gene sequence: CDR1 SEHNR, CDR2 FQNEAQ (reference sequence). This CDR3 region has 16 residues. With 5 bases clipped from V and 8 bases from J, the junction kept 13 bases outside the gene matches.

This clone was picked up a small number of times. V gene TRBV19 combines with J gene TRBJ2-4; 16 bases align to TRBD2. CDR1 LNHDA and CDR2 SQIVND come from the germline V gene (reference sequence). The CDR3 covers 22 residues. V shed 5 bases and J 0 bases; nucleotides not matched to a gene: 16. The DNA for the CDR3 is TGTGCCAGTAGTCGCTCCCATACGGGACTAGCGGGAGGGAGACTAGCCAAAAACATTCAGTACTTC. Residues: CASSRSHTGLAGGRLAKNIQYF.

This rearrangement joins TRBV6-4 to TRBJ1-3; D is uncertain. The CDR3 covers 17 residues. In germline, CDR1 is MRHNA, CDR2 SNTAGT. Trimming pared 5 bases from V and 0 bases from J, leaving 17 bases between. The chain's CDR3 is CASSFPSAVRSGNTIYF. In DNA form, the CDR3 reads TGTGCCAGCAGTTTCCCAAGCGCCGTACGCTCTGGAAACACCATATATTTT.

V usage is TRBV9 and J usage is TRBJ2-1, with D unclear. V lost 0 bases and J lost 6, with 10 bases in between. Germline V gene data show CDR1 as SGDLS and CDR2 as YYNGEE. The CDR3 is made up of 14 amino acids. The CDR3 protein is CASSVDPFLNEQFF. CDR3 DNA: TGTGCCAGCAGCGTAGATCCTTTCCTCAATGAGCAGTTCTTC.

J is TRBJ2-1 and V is TRBV19; 10 nucleotides align to TRBD1. The CDR3 has 14 amino acids. V lost 0 bases to trimming and J lost 12 bases; unmatched junction nucleotides: 5. CDR1 is LNHDA and CDR2 is SQIVND in the germline V gene (reference sequence). CDR3 in amino acids: CASSIDRDRGGQFF. The CDR3 DNA reads as TGTGCCAGTAGTATAGACCGGGACAGGGGTGGGCAGTTCTTC.

V is TRBV5-8 and J is TRBJ1-2; D not resolved. Trimming took off 4 bases at V and 6 bases at J, with 22 bases between the two ends. Germline values: CDR1 SGHTS, CDR2 YDEGEE. The CDR3 is made up of 16 amino acids. The CDR3 coding sequence is TGTGCCAGCAGCCTCGTCCCGGCGGGAAAAAATGATGGCTACACCTTC. Amino acids: CASSLVPAGKNDGYTF.

The genes are TRBV28 and TRBJ2-7; 8 nucleotides agree with TRBD1. V lost 1 base and J lost 2; bases outside the gene matches: 13. CDR3 length: 18 amino acids. Germline assignment: CDR1 MDHEN and CDR2 SYDVKM. The CDR3 sequence is CASSLYPGGGPSAYEQYF. The CDR3 DNA follows: TGTGCCAGCAGTTTATACCCAGGGGGCGGCCCCTCAGCCTACGAGCAGTACTTC.

The rearrangement uses TRBV6-1 and TRBJ1-6; D is unclear. V lost 2 bases and J 7 bases, leaving 12 bases between the germline ends. The CDR3 contains 15 residues. Per germline, CDR1 MNHNS and CDR2 SASEGT. The chain's CDR3 is CASSEFGLENSPLHF. CDR3 nucleotides: TGTGCCAGCAGTGAATTCGGGTTGGAGAATTCACCCCTCCACTTT.

The rearrangement uses TRBV5-5 and TRBJ2-5, with D tentatively TRBD1 (5 bases). The germline gives CDR1 SGHKS, CDR2 YYEKEE (reference sequence). Trimming removed 4 bases from V and 2 bases from J, with 9 bases in between. This CDR3 spans 13 amino acids. The CDR3 nucleotides are TGTGCCAGCAGCCTGCCAGGGCAAGAGACCCAGTACTTC. It yields the protein CASSLPGQETQYF.